This paragraph covers one T cell receptor (beta chain) sequence. Its target is unknown. The data belong to a study of beta chain features in type 1 diabetes. Over 95% purity was reached by all sorted populations. This CDR3 is 12 amino acids long. After removal of 5 bases from V and 10 bases from J, the junction contained 8 bases not matched to a gene. Germline CDR1 GTSNPN, CDR2 SVGIG (reference sequence). Expressed TCRB transcripts were sequenced because the entire RNA isolate underwent reverse transcription. TCRdb's table, derived via immunoSEQ multiplex PCR, lists solely in-frame clones and lacks some. The data hold 400,000 to 550,000 clones, with about 10% observed a single time. Study-level points and caveats: More deletions and fewer insertions at VDJ junctions were found in patients with type 1 diabetes. It was among patients, rather than healthy donors, that naive, central memory and Treg TCRB repertoires appeared more similar.

The V call is TRBV30, the J call TRBJ2-1, with 7 nucleotides matching TRBD1. The TCR sequence derives from a woman younger than 35 in good health. Sequencing was carried out using naive CD4+ T cells from blood. The CDR3 sequence is CAWADLGGEQFF. The CDR3 region has the DNA TGTGCCTGGGCAGACTTAGGGGGCGAGCAGTTCTTC.